This entry features one T cell receptor beta chain sequence. The sample belongs to a study of human T cells and chemical hapten exposure. Turning to the study itself: DPC at 2% was the sensitizing agent, placed on roughly 2 cm by roughly 2 cm of upper inner arm skin. There were weekly diphenylcyclopropenone doses to the scalp for patients throughout the roughly 22-week study. A patient group, mainly female, showed alopecia areata, totalis or universalis.

Described time point: patch test 1, 2 weeks after DPC sensitization. The treatment here: therapeutic diphenylcyclopropenone sensitization with weekly scalp DPC. Attachment of unique molecular identifiers to individual cDNA molecules was performed in the library. Via MiXCR, TCRdb re-called the RACE reads, giving one row per CDR3 protein. The repertoire consists of roughly 98,000 distinct CDR3 sequences, with around an eighth occurring once and the leading ten covering approximately 2%. Germline V lookup: CDR1 DFQATT, CDR2 SNEGSKA (reference sequence). The CDR3 extends over 13 amino acids. Trimming took off 1 base at V and 1 base at J, with 5 bases between the two ends.

The material was whole blood, obtained in connection with sensitization to the hapten diphenylcyclopropenone (DPC). The J gene is TRBJ1-5, the V gene TRBV20-1; no firm D call. The receptor was derived from a woman aged 40 to 50 with alopecia areata. Some clones in this sample may be carry-over from other donors' samples. DNA of the CDR3: TGCAGTGCTAGAGGCGGAAGCAATCAGCCCCAGCATTTT. Translated, it gives CSARGGSNQPQHF.